The rows below give T cell receptor beta chains drawn from one sample of a study of OX40 agonist ivuxolimab in advanced cancers. Data came from immunoSEQ multiplex PCR; TCRdb stores just in-frame clones and leaves some out. Seen here are more than 70,000 clones, approximately 91% observed once, and the top ten hold under 0.35%. The sequencing used CD4+ or CD8+ T cells sorted from blood, collected in a trial of the OX40 agonist ivuxolimab. These receptors were collected from an adult with an advanced solid tumor such as melanoma, head and neck, liver or kidney cancer. Both conserved end residues are part of each CDR3. The D gene is left open where the match is weak. Not every row has a clone size; where given, it reads once, few, many or a size class.

j_gene,d_gene,abundance,v_gene,CDR3nt,CDR3aa
TRBJ2-2,.,.,TRBV19,TGTGCCAGTAGTATTTCTTTCGGGTGGCGGGAAAGAAAAGCCGGGGAGCTGTTTTTT,CASSISFGWRERKAGELFF
TRBJ2-3,.,.,TRBV4-1,TGCGCCAGCAGCGGACGCCCCACTGGCCCAGATACGCAGTATTTT,CASSGRPTGPDTQYF
TRBJ2-1,TRBD2,.,TRBV7-2,TGTGCCAGCAGCTTAGGCGGACTAGCGAACAATGAGCAGTTCTTC,CASSLGGLANNEQFF
TRBJ2-3,TRBD2,.,TRBV19,TGTGCCAGTAGTATGAGACCTATCGGGACTAGCGGCATAAGCACAGATACGCAGTATTTT,CASSMRPIGTSGISTDTQYF
TRBJ2-1,TRBD2,.,TRBV6-6,TGTGCCAGCAGTTACGGGGGACTACGAGGCAATGAGCAGTTCTTC,CASSYGGLRGNEQFF
TRBJ2-7,TRBD1,.,TRBV15,TGTGCCACCAGCAGAACACCGGGACAGAACTACGAGCAGTACTTC,CATSRTPGQNYEQYF
TRBJ2-2,.,.,TRBV25-1,TGTGCCAGCAGTCCCCCGTGGTCGCGCGCCGGGGAGCTGTTTTTT,CASSPPWSRAGELFF
TRBJ1-2,TRBD1,once,TRBV6-5,TGTGCCAGCAGTTACGAGGCGACAGGGTCTTATGGCTACACCTTC,CASSYEATGSYGYTF
TRBJ1-3,.,.,TRBV11-2,TGTGCCAGCAGCTTATCCGGGAATGGAAACACCATATATTTT,CASSLSGNGNTIYF
TRBJ2-1,TRBD1,once,TRBV27,TGTGCCAGCTGGGACAGATTTGGTGAGCAGTTCTTC,CASWDRFGEQFF
TRBJ2-7,.,.,TRBV7-2,TGTGCCAGCAGCTTAGGGGAACCCGTCGCGGAGCAGTACTTC,CASSLGEPVAEQYF
TRBJ2-1,TRBD2,.,TRBV6-5,TGTGCCAGCAGTTACCGTCTAGCGGGCGATGAGCAGTTCTTC,CASSYRLAGDEQFF
TRBJ1-2,.,.,TRBV7-9,TGTGCCAGCAGCTTAGGGGTAACAGACTATGGCTACACCTTC,CASSLGVTDYGYTF
TRBJ1-5,TRBD1,.,TRBV28,TGTGCCAGCAGTCTCCAGGGGGCAAATCAGCCCCAGCATTTT,CASSLQGANQPQHF
TRBJ1-1,TRBD1,.,TRBV7-2,TGTGCCAGCAGCTCCAACGGACAGGTTCGGATGGGTGAAGCTTTCTTT,CASSSNGQVRMGEAFF
TRBJ2-3,TRBD2,few,TRBV7-9,TGTGCCAGCAGCGGGGTTGGCCTCGGGACTAGCCTTTGGGCAGATACGCAGTATTTT,CASSGVGLGTSLWADTQYF
TRBJ1-4,TRBD1,.,TRBV18,TGTGCCAGCTCACCACAGGCCGGGACAGGGGCGGAAAAACTGTTTTTT,CASSPQAGTGAEKLFF
TRBJ2-2,TRBD1,.,TRBV19,TGTGCCAGTAGAACCGGGACAGGGGTCACCGGGGAGCTGTTTTTT,CASRTGTGVTGELFF
TRBJ1-1,.,.,TRBV7-3,TGTGCCAGCAGCTCTGACGGTTTGGGGGAAGCTTTCTTT,CASSSDGLGEAFF
TRBJ2-7,TRBD2,.,TRBV11-2,TGTGCCAGCAGTAGGGGCAGGGAGGGCGAGCAGTACTTC,CASSRGREGEQYF
TRBJ1-1,.,.,TRBV6-6,TGTGCCAGCAGTTACTTGGACGTCACTGAAGCTTTCTTT,CASSYLDVTEAFF
TRBJ2-7,TRBD2,.,TRBV6-5,TGTGCCAGCAGTTACTCGACTAGCGGGCCAACCTACGAGCAGTACTTC,CASSYSTSGPTYEQYF
TRBJ2-3,TRBD2,.,TRBV6-6,TGTGCCAGCAGTTTTGGGAGGGGCACAGATACGCAGTATTTT,CASSFGRGTDTQYF
TRBJ1-1,.,few,TRBV18,TGTGCCAGCTCACCAGTTGGAGTGAACACTGAAGCTTTCTTT,CASSPVGVNTEAFF
TRBJ2-5,.,.,TRBV28,TGTGCCAGCAGTTTATCGGGTAGCGTTTACCAAGAGACCCAGTACTTC,CASSLSGSVYQETQYF
TRBJ2-1,.,.,TRBV5-1,TGCGCCAGCACAGCCGACAGCTCCTACAATGAGCAGTTCTTC,CASTADSSYNEQFF
TRBJ2-7,TRBD2,.,TRBV9,TGTGCCAGCAGCGTGGCAATAGCGGGAGTTTACGAGCAGTACTTC,CASSVAIAGVYEQYF
TRBJ1-1,.,.,TRBV13,TGTGCCAGCAGCTTACGGGGGCGGGCTGAAGCTTTCTTT,CASSLRGRAEAFF
TRBJ1-5,.,.,TRBV6-6,TGTGCCAGCAGACTGGACAGCCATAGCAATCAGCCCCAGCATTTT,CASRLDSHSNQPQHF
TRBJ2-3,TRBD2,few,TRBV7-7,TGTGCCAGCAGCCCGGGGGGGGATACGCAGTATTTT,CASSPGGDTQYF
TRBJ1-5,TRBD1,.,TRBV6-1,TGTGCCAGCAGTGTACAGGGGGTTGGCAATCAGCCCCAGCATTTT,CASSVQGVGNQPQHF
TRBJ2-3,TRBD2,.,TRBV7-8,TGTGCCAGCAGCCTATCGACTAGCGGGATTCATGATACGCAGTATTTT,CASSLSTSGIHDTQYF
TRBJ2-1,TRBD2,.,TRBV5-4,TGTGCCAGCAGCTCGAGGACTAGCGGGGTTTACAATGAGCAGTTCTTC,CASSSRTSGVYNEQFF
TRBJ2-7,.,.,TRBV10-3,TGTGCCATCAGTGCGGGGGTTGGCGAGCAGTACTTC,CAISAGVGEQYF
TRBJ2-3,.,.,TRBV18,TGTGCCAGCTCACCGGGCACAGATACGCAGTATTTT,CASSPGTDTQYF
TRBJ2-7,.,.,TRBV11-2,TGTGCCAGCAGCCCAAAAGGAGGGGGGAGCGAGCAGTACTTC,CASSPKGGGSEQYF
TRBJ2-2,TRBD1,few,TRBV28,TGTGCCAGCAGTTTTTCAGGGGGCGCCGCCGGGGAGCTGTTTTTT,CASSFSGGAAGELFF
TRBJ2-1,.,.,TRBV18,TGTGCCAGCTCACCGCAGCTAAGGACGGACCGAGGGCGCAATGAGCAGTTCTTC,CASSPQLRTDRGRNEQFF
TRBJ1-5,.,.,TRBV5-3,TGTGCCAGAAGCTTGGTTAACTACCTTAATCAGCCCCAGCATTTT,CARSLVNYLNQPQHF
TRBJ1-5,.,few,TRBV5-4,TGTGCCAGCAGCTTAGGAGTAGATCAGCCCCAGCATTTT,CASSLGVDQPQHF
TRBJ1-1,.,once,TRBV7-8,TGTGCCAGCAGCCAGGCCCTCTCGGAGGGTATAGCTTTCTTT,CASSQALSEGIAFF
TRBJ1-2,TRBD1,.,TRBV30,TGTGCCTGGAGTACAACAGGGGGTGGCTACACCTTC,CAWSTTGGGYTF
TRBJ2-5,TRBD1,once,TRBV10-3,TGTGCCACCCGGGACAGGCAACAAGAGACCCAGTACTTC,CATRDRQQETQYF
TRBJ1-5,.,.,TRBV11-2,TGTGCCAGCAGCCCAACAGGGATCGGCAATCAGCCCCAGCATTTT,CASSPTGIGNQPQHF
TRBJ2-7,TRBD1,few,TRBV15,TGTGCCACCAGCAGAGACAGGGGGCGCGAGCAGTACTTC,CATSRDRGREQYF
TRBJ2-1,.,once,TRBV11-1,TGTGCCAGCAGCTTCCTGGATGAGCAGTTCTTC,CASSFLDEQFF
TRBJ2-1,.,.,TRBV7-2,TGTGCCAGCAGCTTAGTTGGTTGGGATGAGCAGTTCTTC,CASSLVGWDEQFF
TRBJ1-4,.,.,TRBV4-1,TGCGCCAGCAGCCAAGAACGGAAACTGTTTTTT,CASSQERKLFF
TRBJ2-1,TRBD1,once,TRBV5-1,TGCGCCAGCAGCGCAGGGACAGCCAACTCCATCTTC,CASSAGTANSIF
TRBJ2-5,TRBD2,.,TRBV5-1,TGCGCCAGCAGTCGGGGACTAGCGGAAAAAGAGACCCAGTACTTC,CASSRGLAEKETQYF
TRBJ2-4,TRBD1,.,TRBV6-1,TGTGCCAGCAGTCGGGACAGGGGCCGGGACATTCAGTACTTC,CASSRDRGRDIQYF
TRBJ2-1,.,.,TRBV7-9,TGTGCCAGCAGCTTAGCGAACCTGGTTTCCTACAATGAGCAGTTCTTC,CASSLANLVSYNEQFF